This T cell receptor (beta chain) originates from a study of T cells in placental villitis. Looking at the study overall: Placental TCR-beta repertoires were compared across villitis of unknown etiology, gestational-age-matched unaffected controls, and infectious villitis in order to test an allograft-versus-infection hypothesis.

Using the immunoSEQ v4 bias-controlled multiplex PCR assay, run blinded to group allocation, TCR-beta CDR3 regions were amplified from genomic DNA. To estimate the quantities of nucleated cells and T cells in each sample, reference gene primers were included together with the TCR-beta primers. Sequencing of the libraries was performed on an Illumina MiSeq with a 100-cycle paired-end protocol. The original pipeline was this. In the immunoSEQ Analyzer software, diversity and richness were calculated, with richness measured by iChao1 and clonality based on Pielou evenness and Shannon diversity on a 0-1 scale where a higher value means less diversity. CDR3 amino acid sequences together with their V/J genes were searched in VDJdb for CMV, EBV and influenza A specificities using confidence 3 and substitution 2. The Morisita-Horn index was used to assess how much TCR-beta amino acid clonotypes overlapped between the villitis of unknown etiology, infectious villitis and control repertoires. TCRdb took this table from immuneACCESS and kept in-frame rearrangements with V and J called. Such tables lack part of the clones; where checked against another copy, unresolved V genes explain under half of the gap, and the rest is unexplained. D and trimming were read from the DNA, whereas the V and J calls and clone size are those reported in that table. The sample profile shows 2,500 to 4,000 clones; roughly 75% of them were found once. Of the sample, 15% to 20% is held by the ten largest clones.

What the study reported, not specific to this receptor: Sequencing bulk tissue could not tell helper, regulatory or cytotoxic T cells apart, could not separate maternal from fetal T cells, and left out gamma-delta receptors. CMV-specific clone frequencies were higher in infectious CMV cases than in villitis of unknown etiology (roughly 0.011 vs 0.001), which did not differ from controls. Small amounts of decidua were contained in the paraffin blocks, so some of the captured T cells, especially in controls, may have been decidual rather than villous infiltrates.

Five infectious villitis placentae were included, four with confirmed cytomegalovirus and one with Toxoplasma gondii, and were not matched to other groups. The mothers in the infectious villitis group were younger, carried smaller fetuses, and either delivered preterm or experienced intrauterine demise in a couple of cases. After delivery, the placentae were collected and evaluated both grossly and histologically, and only then was archival tissue selected. Five 10-micron scrolls were cut from each FFPE block, and DNA was isolated using the AllPrep DNA/RNA FFPE Tissue kit. DNA concentration and purity were checked by NanoDrop, and RNA quality was assessed on a Bioanalyzer. On this clone itself: Its antigen is still unknown. Base qualities are not at hand, and no much larger clone is one base apart.

The CDR3 runs 11 residues from the cysteine to the phenylalanine. The sequence is cut down to CDR3 DNA, 33 bases in frame from base 1. CDR1 and CDR2 were assigned from the germline V gene as MNHEY and SVGAGI. The junction shows trimming of 6 bases on V and 2 bases on J, plus 3 bases between the germline ends. Sequencing used placental tissue containing maternal and fetal cells. The chain is made from TRBV6-5 and TRBJ2-3, with the D gene uncertain. The receptor was derived from a human patient with infectious villitis; the placental T cells may come from both mother and fetus. The CDR3 region has the sequence CASSNTDTQYF. The DNA is TGTGCCAGCAGCAACACAGATACGCAGTATTTT.